The text below deals with one T cell receptor beta chain. Antigen unknown. The sample is drawn from a study of cytomegalovirus exposure and HLA in healthy donors. PCR primers comprised 60 Vbeta and 13 Jbeta primers. Some clones are missing from TCRdb's copy, which holds only in-frame ones; the method was immunoSEQ multiplex PCR. Here the sample spans about 180,000 clones, 65% to 85% being singletons. Study outcomes and limitations: Excluded: some indistinguishable V segments such as TRBV6-2 and TRBV6-3.

The junction had 7 bases not matched to a gene; V was cut back by 4 bases and J by 8 bases. This CDR3 region has 14 residues. In germline, CDR1 is SGHDT, CDR2 YYEEEE. The sequence was obtained from a girl aged 10-17 years in good health and CMV-seropositive. The V gene is TRBV5-6, the J gene TRBJ2-3, with TRBD2 matching over 10 bases. Sequences were obtained from PBMCs. The CDR3 protein is CASSAGLARITQYF. DNA for the CDR3: TGTGCCAGCAGCGCGGGACTAGCGCGCATTACGCAGTATTTT.